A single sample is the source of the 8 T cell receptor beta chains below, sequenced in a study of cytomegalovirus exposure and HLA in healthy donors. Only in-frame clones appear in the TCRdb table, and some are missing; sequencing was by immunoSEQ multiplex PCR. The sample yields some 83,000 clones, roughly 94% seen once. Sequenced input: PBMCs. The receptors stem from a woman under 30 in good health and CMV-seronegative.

The CDR3 DNA sequence: TGCGCCAGCAGCCACTTTCTTCCCGCCGGGACTCCTAACTACGAGCAGTACTTC. This encodes CASSHFLPAGTPNYEQYF. This chain links TRBV4-1 with TRBJ2-7; perhaps TRBD2 as D (6 bases). CDR3 length: 18 residues. Trimming removed 3 bases at V and 3 bases at J, with 24 bases between. CDR1 and CDR2 from the germline V gene are MGHRA and YSYEKL.

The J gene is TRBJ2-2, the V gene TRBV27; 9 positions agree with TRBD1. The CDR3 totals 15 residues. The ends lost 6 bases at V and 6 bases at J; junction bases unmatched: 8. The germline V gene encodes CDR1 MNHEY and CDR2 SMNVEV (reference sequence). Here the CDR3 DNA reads TGTGCCAGCAGCCCGGGACAGGGAGGCCCCGGGGAGCTGTTTTTT. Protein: CASSPGQGGPGELFF.

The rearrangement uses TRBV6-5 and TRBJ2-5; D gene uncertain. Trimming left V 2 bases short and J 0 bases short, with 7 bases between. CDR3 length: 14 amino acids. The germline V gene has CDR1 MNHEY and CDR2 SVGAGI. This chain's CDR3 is CASSYGQYQETQYF. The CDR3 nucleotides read TGTGCCAGCAGTTACGGGCAGTACCAAGAGACCCAGTACTTC.

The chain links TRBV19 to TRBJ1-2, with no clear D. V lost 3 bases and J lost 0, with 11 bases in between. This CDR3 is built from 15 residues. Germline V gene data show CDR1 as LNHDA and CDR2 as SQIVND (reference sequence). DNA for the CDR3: TGTGCCAGTAGTATGGTTGGCACCGCTAACTATGGCTACACCTTC. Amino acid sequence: CASSMVGTANYGYTF.

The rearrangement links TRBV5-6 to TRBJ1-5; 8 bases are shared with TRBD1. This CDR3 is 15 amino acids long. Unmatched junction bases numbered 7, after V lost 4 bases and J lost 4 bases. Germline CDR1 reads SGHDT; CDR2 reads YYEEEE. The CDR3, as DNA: TGTGCCAGCAGCACTGGACAGGGTTGGAATCAGCCCCAGCATTTT. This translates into CASSTGQGWNQPQHF.

CDR3 loop: CASSIQTGITNQPQHF. CDR3 sequence (DNA): TGTGCCAGTAGTATCCAGACAGGGATTACCAATCAGCCCCAGCATTTT. This chain links TRBV19 with TRBJ1-5; 7 nucleotides align to TRBD1. J gave up 3 bases and V 3 bases, and 8 bases lay outside the gene matches. CDR3 length: 16 residues. Germline V gene sequence: CDR1 LNHDA, CDR2 SQIVND (reference sequence).

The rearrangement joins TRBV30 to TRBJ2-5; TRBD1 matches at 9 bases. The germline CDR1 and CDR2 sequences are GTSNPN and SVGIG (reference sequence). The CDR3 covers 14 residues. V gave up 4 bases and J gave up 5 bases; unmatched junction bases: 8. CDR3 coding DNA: TGTGCCTGGACGCCGGGACAGGGTGTGGAGACCCAGTACTTC. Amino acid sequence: CAWTPGQGVETQYF.

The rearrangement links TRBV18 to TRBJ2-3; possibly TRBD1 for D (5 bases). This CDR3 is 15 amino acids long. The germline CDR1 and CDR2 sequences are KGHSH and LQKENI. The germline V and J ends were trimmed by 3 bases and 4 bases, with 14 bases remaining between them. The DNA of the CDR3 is TGTGCCAGCTCACCGCCAAGAAAGGGGCCAGATACGCAGTATTTT. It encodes CASSPPRKGPDTQYF.